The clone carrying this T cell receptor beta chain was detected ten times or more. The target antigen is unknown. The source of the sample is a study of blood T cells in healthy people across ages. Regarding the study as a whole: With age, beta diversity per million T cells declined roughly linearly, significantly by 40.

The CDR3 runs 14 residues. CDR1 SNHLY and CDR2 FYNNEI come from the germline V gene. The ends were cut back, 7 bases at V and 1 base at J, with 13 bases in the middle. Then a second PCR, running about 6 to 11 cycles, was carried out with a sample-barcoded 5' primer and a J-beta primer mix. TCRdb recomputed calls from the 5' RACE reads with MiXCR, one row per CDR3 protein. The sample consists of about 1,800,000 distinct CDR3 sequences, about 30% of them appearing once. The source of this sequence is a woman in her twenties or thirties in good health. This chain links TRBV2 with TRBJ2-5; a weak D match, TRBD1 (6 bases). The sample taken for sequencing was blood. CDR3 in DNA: TGTGCCAGCAACTTCGGACAGAGCCAAGAGACCCAGTACTTC. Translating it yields CASNFGQSQETQYF.